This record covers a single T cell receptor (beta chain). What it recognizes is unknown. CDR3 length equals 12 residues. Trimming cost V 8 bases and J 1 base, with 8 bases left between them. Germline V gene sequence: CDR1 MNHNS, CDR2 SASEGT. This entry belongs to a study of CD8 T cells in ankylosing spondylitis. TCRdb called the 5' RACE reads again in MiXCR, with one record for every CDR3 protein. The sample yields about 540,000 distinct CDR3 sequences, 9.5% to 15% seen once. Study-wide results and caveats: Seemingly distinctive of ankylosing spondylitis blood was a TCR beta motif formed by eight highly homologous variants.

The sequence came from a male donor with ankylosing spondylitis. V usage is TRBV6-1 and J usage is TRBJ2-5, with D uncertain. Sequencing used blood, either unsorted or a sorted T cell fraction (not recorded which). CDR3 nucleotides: TGTGCCAGCTCTTGGGTCCAAGAGACCCAGTACTTC. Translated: CASSWVQETQYF.